This T cell receptor beta chain was recorded in a study of CD8 T cells in Susac syndrome. The RNA input was about 0.5 to 1 ug, and it was reverse transcribed with random hexamers. TCRdb re-analysed the immunoSEQ multiplex PCR reads in MiXCR, keeping a single row per CDR3 protein. The sample yields about 240,000 distinct CDR3 sequences, 90% to 96% seen once. Germline V gene sequence: CDR1 SQVTM, CDR2 ANQGSEA. With 3 bases removed from V and 7 bases from J, the gap between germline ends came to 9 bases. The CDR3 loop spans 11 amino acids. The chain combines TRBV29-1 with TRBJ1-2; D uncertain. This TCR was recovered from a human donor with Susac syndrome. Sequencing was carried out using CD4+ T cells from PBMCs. CDR3 protein: CSVEAVRGYTF. The CDR3 DNA follows: TGCAGCGTTGAGGCGGTCCGTGGCTACACCTTC. Full variable domain (outside the CDR3, taken from reference TRBV29-1 and TRBJ1-2): SAVISQKPSRDICQRGTSLTIQCQVDSQVTMMFWYRQQPGQSLTLIATANQGSEATYESGFVIDKFPISRPNLTFSTLTVSNMSPEDSSIYLCSVEAVRGYTFGSGTRLTVV.